The clone carrying this TCR beta chain counts as medium-sized (0.01 to 0.1%). Its target is unknown. The data were obtained in a study of molecular identifiers for immune sequencing clone quantification. Study-level findings and limits: Effector cells kept over 99% of their molecules in clones above 20 RNA copies, while naive cells kept under 1% there.

Using its own MiXCR run on the PCR reads, TCRdb lists one record per CDR3 protein. The data hold 8,500 to 11,000 distinct CDR3 sequences, with about a sixth observed a single time. It was from around 18,000 to 910,000 sorted cells, with 10%, 30% or 50% RNA, that naive CD8 libraries came. V shed 5 bases and J 3 bases; nucleotides not matched to a gene: 11. The CDR3 extends over 16 amino acids. Germline V gene lookup returns CDR1 LNHDA and CDR2 SQIVND (reference sequence). Sequencing used naive CD8+ T cells from blood, with Jurkat cell RNA spiked in. Regarding subset: FACS-sorted CD8+CD4-CCR7+CD45RA+ naive T cells. The chain is built from TRBV19 and TRBJ2-7; 9 positions match TRBD2. This receptor was obtained from a human donor in good health. Some libraries in this study had Jurkat cell RNA spiked in. In nucleotides, the CDR3 is TGTGCCAGTAGTCTGGAGTACGCTAGCGGGATCTACGAGCAGTACTTC. This sequence encodes CASSLEYASGIYEQYF.